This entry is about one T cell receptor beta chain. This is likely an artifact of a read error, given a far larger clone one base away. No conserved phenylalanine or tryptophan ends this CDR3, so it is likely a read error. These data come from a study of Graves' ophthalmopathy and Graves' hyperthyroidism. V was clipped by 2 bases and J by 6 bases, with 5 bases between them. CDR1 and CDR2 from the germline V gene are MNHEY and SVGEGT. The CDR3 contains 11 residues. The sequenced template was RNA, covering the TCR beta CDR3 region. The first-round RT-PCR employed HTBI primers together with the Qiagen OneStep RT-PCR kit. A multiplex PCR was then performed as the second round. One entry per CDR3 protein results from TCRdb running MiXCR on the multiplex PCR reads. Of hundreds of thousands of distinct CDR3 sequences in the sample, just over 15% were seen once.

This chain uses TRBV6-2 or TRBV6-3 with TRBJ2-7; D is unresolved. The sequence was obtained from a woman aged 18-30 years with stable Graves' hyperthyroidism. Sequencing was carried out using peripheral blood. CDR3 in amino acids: CASSYGREQYL. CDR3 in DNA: TGTGCCAGCAGTTACGGGCGCGAGCAGTACCTC.